The sample holds a few counts of the clone carrying this TCR beta chain. The CDR3 runs 19 residues. From germline, CDR1 is KGHSH and CDR2 LQKENI. The junction had 11 bases not matched to a gene; V was cut back by 3 bases and J by 0 bases. This specimen comes from a study of beta chain features in type 1 diabetes. Every bit of the isolated RNA underwent reverse transcription, so sequencing read expressed TCRB transcripts. Using immunoSEQ multiplex PCR, the repertoire was profiled, and TCRdb retains in-frame clones only, with some absent. Of around 330,000 clones listed, approximately 10% are singletons.

Specimen: naive CD4+ T cells from blood. The source is a woman under 40 in good health. V and J are TRBV18 and TRBJ2-1; 10 positions match TRBD2. CDR3: CASSPPGLAPTSSYNEQFF. The CDR3 DNA reads TGTGCCAGCTCACCCCCGGGACTAGCGCCAACATCCTCCTACAATGAGCAGTTCTTC.